The T cell receptor (beta chain) under discussion was sequenced for a study of T-cell reconstitution after alpha-beta-depleted transplantation in children. Using unique molecular identifiers, the investigators prepared the TCRbeta library. MiXCR, run by TCRdb on the PCR reads, gives a single entry per CDR3 protein. The sample comprises about 980,000 distinct CDR3 sequences, about 29% of which are singletons, and roughly 27% rests with the top ten. This clonotype was counted between two and nine times. V gave up 4 bases and J gave up 6 bases, with 15 bases separating them. CDR3 length: 14 amino acids. Germline V gene sequence: CDR1 SEHNR, CDR2 FQNEAQ (reference sequence).

The chain carries TRBV7-9 and TRBJ1-1; no definite D call. Material: PBMCs, mostly from graft donor cells, obtained 360 days after TCRalphabeta/CD19-depleted stem cell transplant. This receptor was identified in a boy younger than two who had a stem cell transplant for SCID, so the T cells may come from the graft donor. This chain's CDR3 is CASSSREGSPEAFF. DNA for the CDR3: TGTGCCAGCAGCTCACGCGAGGGTAGCCCTGAAGCTTTCTTT.